These T cell receptor beta chains were read from a single sample in a study of cytomegalovirus exposure and HLA in healthy donors. The method was immunoSEQ multiplex PCR; TCRdb's version includes in-frame clones alone and lacks a portion of them. The sample carries roughly 100,000 clones, around four fifths recorded once. The sequencing sample was made of PBMCs. These receptors all come from a man in his forties in good health and CMV-seropositive. Each CDR3 is given with its conserved first and last residue. The D gene is left open where the match is weak. Where a row states a size, it is once, few, many or the class of an expanded clone; other rows omit it.

V: TRBV7-3; D: TRBD2; J: TRBJ2-5; size: .; DNA: TGTGCCAGCAGCCGGGAGGGGTTGTTGGAGACCCAGTACTTC; CDR3: CASSREGLLETQYF
V: TRBV5-1; D: TRBD2; J: TRBJ2-6; size: .; DNA: TGCGCCAGCAGCTCCCCCGGGACTAGCGGGAGAGGTGGGGCCAACGTCCTGACTTTC; CDR3: CASSSPGTSGRGGANVLTF
V: TRBV18; D: TRBD1; J: TRBJ1-1; size: .; DNA: TGTGCCAGCTCACCCTTACCTAGGACAGGGTTAGTTCCGAACACTGAAGCTTTCTTT; CDR3: CASSPLPRTGLVPNTEAFF
V: TRBV5-8; D: TRBD1; J: TRBJ2-1; size: .; DNA: TGTGCCAGCAGGGGGCGGACAGGGGGCTGTGAGCAGTTCTTC; CDR3: CASRGRTGGCEQFF
V: TRBV6-4; D: .; J: TRBJ2-7; size: .; DNA: TGTGCCAGCAGTGACGGGGGCCCCAGCGGGGTTTCCTACGAGCAGTACTTC; CDR3: CASSDGGPSGVSYEQYF
V: TRBV19; D: TRBD2; J: TRBJ2-1; size: .; DNA: TGTGCCAGTAGTCCAAACCGCGGGACTAGCGGGAGCGATGAGCAGTTCTTC; CDR3: CASSPNRGTSGSDEQFF
V: TRBV6-6; D: TRBD1; J: TRBJ1-5; size: .; DNA: TGTGCCAGCATAGACAGGGGGCTTGGACAGCCCCAGCATTTT; CDR3: CASIDRGLGQPQHF
V: TRBV15; D: .; J: TRBJ2-7; size: .; DNA: TGTGCCACCAGCAGAGCCGGGGCGGGAACCTCCTACGAGCAGTACTTC; CDR3: CATSRAGAGTSYEQYF
V: TRBV2; D: .; J: TRBJ2-2; size: few; DNA: TGTGCCAGCAGTTTGAACAGGGAAATCGGGGAGCTGTTTTTT; CDR3: CASSLNREIGELFF
V: TRBV27; D: TRBD1; J: TRBJ2-3; size: .; DNA: TGTGCCAGCAGTCCCCAGCCGACAGGGCCAGATACGCAGTATTTT; CDR3: CASSPQPTGPDTQYF
V: TRBV9; D: .; J: TRBJ1-2; size: .; DNA: TGTGCCAGCACCCCGAGGGAGGGTCGGAGGGGCTACACCTTC; CDR3: CASTPREGRRGYTF
V: TRBV7-8; D: .; J: TRBJ2-1; size: .; DNA: TGTGCCAGCAGCTGGTCTCGACGGAGCCTGTTCAATGAGCAGTTCTTC; CDR3: CASSWSRRSLFNEQFF
V: TRBV7-2; D: .; J: TRBJ2-2; size: .; DNA: TGTGCCAGCAGCTTGAGACAGGCCGGGGAGCTGTTTTTT; CDR3: CASSLRQAGELFF
V: TRBV5-1; D: .; J: TRBJ2-7; size: .; DNA: TGCGCCAGCGGCTTGGGAACGGGCTCCTACGAGCAGTACTTC; CDR3: CASGLGTGSYEQYF
V: TRBV11-2; D: TRBD2; J: TRBJ2-3; size: .; DNA: TGTGCCAGCAGCTTAGCCCTAGGAGCGGGGGGGCCTGATACGCAGTATTTT; CDR3: CASSLALGAGGPDTQYF
V: TRBV10-1; D: TRBD2; J: TRBJ2-1; size: .; DNA: TGCGCCAGCAGTGCTGGGACTAGCGGATACAATGAGCAGTTCTTC; CDR3: CASSAGTSGYNEQFF
V: TRBV27; D: .; J: TRBJ2-7; size: .; DNA: TGTGCCAGCAGTTTATCGGCAGGGGACACCTCCTACGAGCAGTACTTC; CDR3: CASSLSAGDTSYEQYF